This TCR beta chain came from a study of shared clonotypes between healthy human individuals. Each subset's genomic DNA was shared equally among a number of immunoSEQ plates. The table came from immunoSEQ multiplex PCR; TCRdb's copy has only in-frame clones and leaves some out. The sample lists 1.6 million or so clones, around 97% occurring once. Germline V lookup: CDR1 SGHDT, CDR2 YYEEEE. The V end was cut by 2 bases, the J end by 6 bases, with 7 bases between. The CDR3 is made up of 12 amino acids. This TCR derives from a man in his thirties or forties in good health. The chain carries TRBV5-6 and TRBJ2-3; D is unclear. The sequenced sample consisted of naive CD4+ T cells sorted from blood. Documented subset: CD45RA+ positively selected. CDR3 nucleotides: TGTGCCAGCAGCTTTGTTCAGGATACGCAGTATTTT. Translating gives CASSFVQDTQYF.